These T cell receptor beta chains were read from a single sample in a study of blood T cell repertoires in COVID-19. Data came from immunoSEQ multiplex PCR; TCRdb stores just in-frame clones and leaves some out. The table records approximately 140,000 clones, over 75% of them present only once. Material for sequencing was PBMCs or T cells enriched from blood (not recorded which). Receptors were obtained from a man aged 45 to 65 in a cohort exposed to, infected with or recovered from COVID-19 (not recorded which). Each CDR3 is given with its conserved first and last residue. Fields, in order: J gene, CDR3 length, clone size, D gene, V gene, CDR3 DNA, CDR3 protein. The D gene is left open where the match is weak. A row's size may be missing; if present it is once, few, many or a size class.

J gene: TRBJ2-2; CDR3 length: 17; clone size: NA; D gene: TRBD1; V gene: TRBV28; CDR3 DNA: TGTGCCAGCAGTAGCCCTATCGGGACAGCGAACACCGGGGAGCTGTTTTTT; CDR3 protein: CASSSPIGTANTGELFF
J gene: TRBJ1-2; CDR3 length: 13; clone size: NA; D gene: NA; V gene: TRBV24-1; CDR3 DNA: TGTGCCACCAGCCCCTCGAGTGCGAGCGGCTACACCTTC; CDR3 protein: CATSPSSASGYTF
J gene: TRBJ1-1; CDR3 length: 13; clone size: NA; D gene: NA; V gene: TRBV12-3/TRBV12-4; CDR3 DNA: TGTGCCAGCAGTTTGAATTTACTGTTGAAGGCTTTCTTT; CDR3 protein: CASSLNLLLKAFF
J gene: TRBJ2-2; CDR3 length: 16; clone size: NA; D gene: TRBD1; V gene: TRBV5-5; CDR3 DNA: TGTGCCAGCAGCTGGGGACAGGGGGTGCGTACCGGGGAGCTGTTTTTT; CDR3 protein: CASSWGQGVRTGELFF
J gene: TRBJ1-2; CDR3 length: 12; clone size: NA; D gene: NA; V gene: TRBV7-9; CDR3 DNA: TGTGCCAGCAGCTTAGAGGGAGAGGGCTACACCTTC; CDR3 protein: CASSLEGEGYTF
J gene: TRBJ1-5; CDR3 length: 14; clone size: NA; D gene: NA; V gene: TRBV24-1; CDR3 DNA: TGTGCCACCAGCCCAGGGTATAGCAATCAGCCCCAGCATTTT; CDR3 protein: CATSPGYSNQPQHF
J gene: TRBJ2-7; CDR3 length: 13; clone size: NA; D gene: NA; V gene: TRBV3-1/TRBV3-2; CDR3 DNA: TGTGCCAGCAGCGACCGAGTAGCAGACGAGCAGTACTTC; CDR3 protein: CASSDRVADEQYF
J gene: TRBJ1-2; CDR3 length: 13; clone size: NA; D gene: TRBD1; V gene: TRBV28; CDR3 DNA: TGTGCCAGCAGTTGGGACAGGGACTATGGCTACACCTTC; CDR3 protein: CASSWDRDYGYTF
J gene: TRBJ2-7; CDR3 length: 14; clone size: NA; D gene: NA; V gene: TRBV10-1; CDR3 DNA: TGCGCCAGCAGTGACGCTAGGTTCCCCTACGAGCAGTACTTC; CDR3 protein: CASSDARFPYEQYF
J gene: TRBJ1-5; CDR3 length: 15; clone size: once; D gene: TRBD1; V gene: TRBV3-1/TRBV3-2; CDR3 DNA: TGTGCCAGCAGCCACGGGACAGGTAGCAATCAGCCCCAGCATTTT; CDR3 protein: CASSHGTGSNQPQHF
J gene: TRBJ2-1; CDR3 length: 19; clone size: NA; D gene: TRBD2; V gene: TRBV10-3; CDR3 DNA: TGTGCCATCAACCAACCGGGACTAGCGGGAGGGAGCTCCTACAATGAGCAGTTCTTC; CDR3 protein: CAINQPGLAGGSSYNEQFF
J gene: TRBJ1-5; CDR3 length: 14; clone size: NA; D gene: NA; V gene: TRBV19; CDR3 DNA: TGTGCCAGTAGTATAGGGCAGGACAATCAGCCCCAGCATTTT; CDR3 protein: CASSIGQDNQPQHF
J gene: TRBJ2-7; CDR3 length: 13; clone size: NA; D gene: TRBD2; V gene: TRBV7-9; CDR3 DNA: TGTGCCAGCGACTGGGGGGGCTCCTACGAGCAGTACTTC; CDR3 protein: CASDWGGSYEQYF
J gene: TRBJ1-6; CDR3 length: 14; clone size: NA; D gene: NA; V gene: TRBV14; CDR3 DNA: TGTGCCAGCAGCGGGCGGCCAGGGGATTCACCCCTCCACTTT; CDR3 protein: CASSGRPGDSPLHF
J gene: TRBJ1-5; CDR3 length: 13; clone size: NA; D gene: TRBD1; V gene: TRBV10-3; CDR3 DNA: TGTGCCATCGGCACAGGGGCCGATCAGCCCCAGCATTTT; CDR3 protein: CAIGTGADQPQHF
J gene: TRBJ2-2; CDR3 length: 17; clone size: NA; D gene: TRBD2; V gene: TRBV7-3; CDR3 DNA: TGTGCCAGCAGAAGCGGGCGGGAGGGCCAATACACCGGGGAGCTGTTTTTT; CDR3 protein: CASRSGREGQYTGELFF
J gene: TRBJ1-5; CDR3 length: 16; clone size: NA; D gene: TRBD1; V gene: TRBV4-3; CDR3 DNA: TGCGCCAGCAGCCAAGATCGGGGGACAGCGAATCAGCCCCAGCATTTT; CDR3 protein: CASSQDRGTANQPQHF
J gene: TRBJ2-4; CDR3 length: 15; clone size: NA; D gene: TRBD2; V gene: TRBV19; CDR3 DNA: TGTGCCAGTAGTATGCGGACGAGCGGGAGGGACATTCAGTACTTC; CDR3 protein: CASSMRTSGRDIQYF
J gene: TRBJ2-2; CDR3 length: 15; clone size: NA; D gene: TRBD1; V gene: TRBV27; CDR3 DNA: TGTGCCAGCAGTTTGGGACAGGGGGCCACCGGGGAGCTGTTTTTT; CDR3 protein: CASSLGQGATGELFF
J gene: TRBJ1-5; CDR3 length: 17; clone size: NA; D gene: NA; V gene: TRBV2; CDR3 DNA: TGTGCCAGCAGTGAAGCCCCACTGTATTATAGCAATCAGCCCCAGCATTTT; CDR3 protein: CASSEAPLYYSNQPQHF
J gene: TRBJ2-7; CDR3 length: 15; clone size: NA; D gene: TRBD2; V gene: TRBV5-8; CDR3 DNA: TGTGCCAGCAGCCTCCGAACTAGCGTCCCCTACGAGCAGTACTTC; CDR3 protein: CASSLRTSVPYEQYF
J gene: TRBJ1-1; CDR3 length: 17; clone size: NA; D gene: TRBD1; V gene: TRBV18; CDR3 DNA: TGTGCCAGCTCACCATTGAATGCTGGGACAGGGAACACTGAAGCTTTCTTT; CDR3 protein: CASSPLNAGTGNTEAFF
J gene: TRBJ1-1; CDR3 length: 15; clone size: NA; D gene: NA; V gene: TRBV21-1; CDR3 DNA: NA; CDR3 protein: CASSKVWGGGSEAFF
J gene: TRBJ2-5; CDR3 length: 18; clone size: NA; D gene: TRBD2; V gene: TRBV7-7; CDR3 DNA: TGTGCCAGCAGCTTAGGGACTAGCGGGAGGGCCACGGTAGAGACCCAGTACTTC; CDR3 protein: CASSLGTSGRATVETQYF
J gene: TRBJ2-1; CDR3 length: 15; clone size: NA; D gene: TRBD2; V gene: TRBV24-1; CDR3 DNA: TGTGCCACCAGTAAGGGCGGGGGGACCGACAATGAGCAGTTCTTC; CDR3 protein: CATSKGGGTDNEQFF
J gene: TRBJ2-3; CDR3 length: 14; clone size: NA; D gene: TRBD1; V gene: TRBV10-3; CDR3 DNA: TGTGCCGGGAGAGGACAGGGGGGCACAGATACGCAGTATTTT; CDR3 protein: CAGRGQGGTDTQYF